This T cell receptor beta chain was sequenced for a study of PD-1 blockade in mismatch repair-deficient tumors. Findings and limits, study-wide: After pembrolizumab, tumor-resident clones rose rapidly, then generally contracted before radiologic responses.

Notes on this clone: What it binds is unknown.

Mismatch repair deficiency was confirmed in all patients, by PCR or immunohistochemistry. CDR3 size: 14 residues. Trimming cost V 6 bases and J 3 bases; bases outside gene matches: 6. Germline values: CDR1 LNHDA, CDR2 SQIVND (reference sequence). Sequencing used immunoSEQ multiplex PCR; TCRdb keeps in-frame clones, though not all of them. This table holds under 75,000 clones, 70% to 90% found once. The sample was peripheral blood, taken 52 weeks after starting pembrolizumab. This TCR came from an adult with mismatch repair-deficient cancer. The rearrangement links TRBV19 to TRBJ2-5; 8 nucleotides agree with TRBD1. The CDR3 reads CASRKQGAKETQYF. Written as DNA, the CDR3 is TGTGCCAGTAGGAAGCAGGGGGCCAAAGAGACCCAGTACTTC.